These 14 T cell receptor beta chains share one sample of origin, sequenced in a study of post-analysis software for immune sequencing data. The study, taken as a whole, reports: Five or six TRBV segments were significantly more frequent in patients than in controls. TRBV5-6, TRBV5-1 and TRBV20-1 were among these segments.

TCR beta libraries were prepared from cDNA with unique molecular identifiers. MiXCR, run by TCRdb on the PCR reads, gives a single entry per CDR3 protein. Of around 710,000 distinct CDR3 sequences in the sample, about 45% are singletons; the top ten hold roughly 4.9%. Their target antigens are unknown. The sample taken for sequencing was blood. The receptor source for this set is a girl under 18 with multiple sclerosis.

This rearrangement joins TRBV5-6 to TRBJ1-1; D gene uncertain. The CDR3 consists of 15 residues. The ends were cut back, 0 bases at V and 6 bases at J, with 15 bases in the middle. Germline-derived CDR1 and CDR2 are SGHDT and YYEEEE. In nucleotides, the CDR3 is TGTGCCAGCAGCTTGGCGGTTCCCCTGGAACCTGAAGCTTTCTTT. This encodes CASSLAVPLEPEAFF.

The CDR3 DNA reads TGCAGTGCTAGCGGCCAGGGAGATTGGGAGACCCAGTACTTC. Translated, it gives CSASGQGDWETQYF. The V gene is TRBV20-1, the J gene TRBJ2-5; D is possibly TRBD1 or TRBD2 (5 bases each). Between the trimmed V and J ends, which lost 3 bases and 5 bases, there was a span of 16 bases. Germline CDR1 and CDR2: DFQATT and SNEGSKA (reference sequence). The CDR3 covers 14 residues.

The chain has TRBV29-1 and TRBJ2-5; maybe TRBD1 (5 bases). V was trimmed by 2 bases and J by 4 bases, leaving 11 bases between them. The length of the CDR3 is 13 residues. Germline values: CDR1 SQVTM, CDR2 ANQGSEA. The CDR3: CSVEMGRGETQYF. Written as DNA, the CDR3 is TGCAGCGTTGAAATGGGAAGGGGAGAGACCCAGTACTTC.

This clonotype was seen just once. The chain recombines TRBV24-1 with TRBJ2-1; D call uncertain. Trimming stripped 10 bases from V and 0 bases from J, with 9 bases between. From germline, CDR1 is KGHDR and CDR2 SFDVKD. The CDR3 spans 13 residues. CDR3 region: CATEMSSYNEQFF. The CDR3, as DNA: TGTGCCACAGAAATGAGCTCCTACAATGAGCAGTTCTTC.

This clonotype came up a few times. V and J are TRBV9 and TRBJ2-7, with D perhaps being TRBD1 or TRBD2 (5 bases each). The CDR3 is 13 residues long. The germline V gene has CDR1 SGDLS and CDR2 YYNGEE. Trimming took 5 bases from V and 3 from J, leaving 12 bases between them. The CDR3 DNA reads TGTGCCAGCAGTTGGGACGGAAACTACGAGCAGTACTTC. Its translation: CASSWDGNYEQYF.

V usage is TRBV5-5 and J usage is TRBJ2-7, with TRBD2 matching 9 bases. The germline V gene encodes CDR1 SGHKS and CDR2 YYEKEE (reference sequence). The CDR3 is 16 residues long. With V trimmed by 0 bases and J by 2 bases, 6 bases remained unmatched. The CDR3 region has the DNA TGTGCCAGCAGCTTGGTTCTAGCGGGATTGACCTACGAGCAGTACTTC. This sequence encodes CASSLVLAGLTYEQYF.

J is TRBJ2-4 and V is TRBV12-3 or TRBV12-4; D perhaps matches TRBD1 (6 bases). The J call is in doubt because the DNA end fits TRBJ2-7 better. The CDR3 sequence is 13 residues long. CDR3 in DNA: TGTGCCAGCAGTTTTATCGGACAGAGCGAGCAGTACTTC. This sequence encodes CASSFIGQSEQYF.

This clonotype was counted a few times. The chain employs TRBV6-2 or TRBV6-3 and TRBJ2-3; 9 bases align to TRBD1. The junction had 9 bases not matched to a gene; V was cut back by 8 bases and J by 3 bases. Germline V CDR1 and CDR2: MNHEY, SVGEGT. The CDR3 totals 15 residues. DNA of the CDR3: TGTGCCAGCCGACTACCGGGACAGGGAACAGATACGCAGTATTTT. Its translation is CASRLPGQGTDTQYF.

This clonotype was observed a handful of times. J is TRBJ2-1 and V is TRBV2; D unresolved. CDR3 length: 10 amino acids. Trimming removed 5 bases from V and 7 bases from J, with 3 bases in between. Germline values: CDR1 SNHLY, CDR2 FYNNEI. The DNA of the CDR3 is TGTGCCAGCAGTCGAAATGAGCAGTTCTTC. This codes for CASSRNEQFF.

The V and J genes are TRBV19 and TRBJ2-7, with 7 bases aligning to TRBD1. The V gene end was trimmed by 5 bases and the J gene end by 7 bases; junction bases not matched to a gene: 20. The CDR3 runs 17 residues. Germline V gives CDR1 LNHDA, CDR2 SQIVND (reference sequence). DNA for the CDR3: TGTGCCAGTAGTGCCCCCCTCGGGGACAGTCCTTTGGGGGAGCAGTACTTC. Encoded protein: CASSAPLGDSPLGEQYF.

To note about this clonotype: A junction end diverges from the germline sequence, so it may reflect a read error. This chain uses TRBV5-1 with TRBJ2-3; 10 nucleotides line up with TRBD2. The CDR3 extends over 16 amino acids. Germline assignment: CDR1 SGHRS and CDR2 YFSETQ. CDR3 sequence (DNA): TGCGCCAGCAGCTTGGATGCTAGCGGGGGATCAGATGCGCAGTATTTT. Translation gives CASSLDASGGSDAQYF. Full variable domain (outside the CDR3, taken from reference TRBV5-1 and TRBJ2-3): KAGVTQTPRYLIKTRGQQVTLSCSPISGHRSVSWYQQTPGQGLQFLFEYFSETQRNKGNFPGRFSGRQFSNSRSEMNVSTLELGDSALYLCASSLDASGGSDAQYFGPGTRLTVL.

There are a few counts of this clonotype. The V gene is TRBV10-3, the J gene TRBJ2-1, with TRBD1 as a possible D gene (7 bases). Trimming left V 5 bases short and J 7 bases short, with 9 bases between. Per germline, CDR1 ENHRY and CDR2 SYGVKD. The CDR3 totals 12 residues. The chain's CDR3 is CAISPGGNEQFF. CDR3 bases: TGTGCCATCAGTCCAGGGGGGAATGAGCAGTTCTTC.

The chain combines TRBV28 with TRBJ2-5; the match to TRBD2 covers 11 bases. From germline, CDR1 is MDHEN and CDR2 SYDVKM. The CDR3 is 15 amino acids. The V gene end was trimmed by 1 base and the J gene end by 4 bases; junction bases not matched to a gene: 2. The CDR3 DNA reads as TGTGCCAGCAGTTTATTCGGACTAGCGGGAGAGACCCAGTACTTC. It codes for CASSLFGLAGETQYF.

The chain combines TRBV13 with TRBJ1-2; TRBD1 might be the D (5 bases). This CDR3 comprises 14 residues. V was trimmed by 2 bases and J by 4 bases, leaving 11 bases between them. CDR1 and CDR2 from the germline V gene are PRHDT and FYEKMQ (reference sequence). The CDR3 DNA sequence: TGTGCCAGCAGCTTATATTACAGGAGCTATGGCTACACCTTC. Translation: CASSLYYRSYGYTF.